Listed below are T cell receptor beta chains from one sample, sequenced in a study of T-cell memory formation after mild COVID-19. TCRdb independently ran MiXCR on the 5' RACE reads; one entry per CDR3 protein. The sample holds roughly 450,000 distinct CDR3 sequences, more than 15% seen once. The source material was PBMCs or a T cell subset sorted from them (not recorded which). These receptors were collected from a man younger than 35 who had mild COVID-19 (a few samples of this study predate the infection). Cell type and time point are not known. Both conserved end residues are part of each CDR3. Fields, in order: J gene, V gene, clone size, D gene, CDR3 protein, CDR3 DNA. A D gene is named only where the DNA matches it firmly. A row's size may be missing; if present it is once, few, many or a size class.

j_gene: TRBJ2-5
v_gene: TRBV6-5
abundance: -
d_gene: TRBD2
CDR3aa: CASMISGAQYF
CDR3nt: TGTGCCAGCATGATTAGCGGGGCCCAGTACTTC

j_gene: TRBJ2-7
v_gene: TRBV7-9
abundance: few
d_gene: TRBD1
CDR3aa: CASSLSQGAFHEQYF
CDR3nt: TGTGCCAGCAGCTTATCCCAGGGGGCGTTCCACGAGCAGTACTTC

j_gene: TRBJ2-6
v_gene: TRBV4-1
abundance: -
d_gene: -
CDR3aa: CASSYPPVGANVLTF
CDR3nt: TGCGCCAGCAGCTACCCTCCAGTGGGGGCCAACGTCCTGACTTTC

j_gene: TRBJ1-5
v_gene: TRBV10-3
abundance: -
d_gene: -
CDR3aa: CAISENRAGSFQPQHF
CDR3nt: TGTGCCATCAGTGAGAATCGAGCAGGGTCGTTTCAGCCCCAGCATTTT

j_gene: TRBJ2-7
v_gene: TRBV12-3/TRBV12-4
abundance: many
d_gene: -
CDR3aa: CASTLNGYEQYF
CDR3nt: TGTGCCAGCACCCTGAACGGATACGAGCAGTACTTC

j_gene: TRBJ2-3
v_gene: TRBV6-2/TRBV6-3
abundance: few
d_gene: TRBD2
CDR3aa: CASRASSGGAKGTDTQYF
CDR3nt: TGTGCCAGCAGAGCTTCTAGCGGGGGGGCCAAAGGCACAGATACGCAGTATTTT

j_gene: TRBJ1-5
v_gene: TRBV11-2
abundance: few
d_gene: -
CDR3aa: CASSAQGRGNQPQHF
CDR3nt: TGTGCCAGCAGCGCACAGGGACGAGGCAATCAGCCCCAGCATTTT

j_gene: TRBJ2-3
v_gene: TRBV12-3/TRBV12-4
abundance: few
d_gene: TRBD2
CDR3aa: CASSPRDSGGFDTQYF
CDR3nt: TGTGCCAGCAGTCCCCGGGATAGCGGGGGATTTGATACGCAGTATTTT

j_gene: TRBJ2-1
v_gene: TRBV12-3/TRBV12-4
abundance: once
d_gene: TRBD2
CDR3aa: CASRQAGGSSYNEQFF
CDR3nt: TGTGCCAGCAGACAAGCGGGGGGGTCCTCCTACAATGAGCAGTTCTTC

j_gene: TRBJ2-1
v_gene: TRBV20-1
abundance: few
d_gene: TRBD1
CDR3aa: CSATDREPNEQFF
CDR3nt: TGCAGTGCCACGGACAGGGAGCCAAATGAGCAGTTCTTC

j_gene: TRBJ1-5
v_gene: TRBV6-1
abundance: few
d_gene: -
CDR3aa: CASNSGRRGGQPQHF
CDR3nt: TGTGCCAGCAACAGCGGCCGGAGGGGTGGGCAGCCCCAGCATTTT

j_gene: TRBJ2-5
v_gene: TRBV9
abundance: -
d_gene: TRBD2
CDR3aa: CASSEYSGTQETQYF
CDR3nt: TGTGCCAGCAGCGAATATAGCGGGACCCAAGAGACCCAGTACTTC

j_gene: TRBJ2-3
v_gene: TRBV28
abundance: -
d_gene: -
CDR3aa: CASITGDTQYF
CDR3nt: TGTGCCAGCATAACCGGGGATACGCAGTATTTT

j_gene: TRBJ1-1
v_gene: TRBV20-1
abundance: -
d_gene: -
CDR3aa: CSARQWTDNTEAFF
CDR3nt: TGCAGTGCTAGACAATGGACAGACAACACTGAAGCTTTCTTT

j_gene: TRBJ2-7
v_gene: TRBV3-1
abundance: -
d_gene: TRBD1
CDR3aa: CASSQEGTGKNEQYF
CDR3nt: TGTGCCAGCAGCCAAGAGGGGACAGGGAAAAACGAGCAGTACTTC

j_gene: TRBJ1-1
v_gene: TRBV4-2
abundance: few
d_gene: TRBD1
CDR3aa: CASSQTTGGDTEAFF
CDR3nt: TGTGCCAGCAGCCAGACGACAGGGGGAGACACTGAAGCTTTCTTT

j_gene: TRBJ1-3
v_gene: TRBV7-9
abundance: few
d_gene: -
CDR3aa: CASSLGGGVAGNTIYF
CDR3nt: TGTGCCAGCAGCTTAGGTGGTGGGGTTGCTGGAAACACCATATATTTT

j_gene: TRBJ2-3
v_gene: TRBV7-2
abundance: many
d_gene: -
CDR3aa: CASSATGPTQYF
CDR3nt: TGTGCCAGCAGCGCTACGGGGCCTACGCAGTATTTT

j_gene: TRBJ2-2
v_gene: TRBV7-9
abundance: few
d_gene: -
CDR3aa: CASTVVENTGELFF
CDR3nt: TGTGCCAGCACCGTTGTGGAAAACACCGGGGAGCTGTTTTTT

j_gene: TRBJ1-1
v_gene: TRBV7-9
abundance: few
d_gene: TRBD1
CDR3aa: CASSYSPTGAGEAFF
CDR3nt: TGTGCCAGCAGCTACTCCCCGACAGGGGCGGGTGAAGCTTTCTTT

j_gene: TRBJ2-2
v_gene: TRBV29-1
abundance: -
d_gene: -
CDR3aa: CSAARGSYTGELFF
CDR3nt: TGCAGCGCCGCCCGGGGCAGCTACACCGGGGAGCTGTTTTTT

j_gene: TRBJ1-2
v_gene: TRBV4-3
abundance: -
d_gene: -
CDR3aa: CASSQAQANYGYTF
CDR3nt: TGCGCCAGCAGCCAAGCTCAGGCTAACTATGGCTACACCTTC

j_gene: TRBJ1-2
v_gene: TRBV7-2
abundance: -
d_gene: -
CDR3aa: CASSWGSSNYGYTF
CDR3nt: TGTGCCAGCAGCTGGGGGAGTTCTAACTATGGCTACACCTTC

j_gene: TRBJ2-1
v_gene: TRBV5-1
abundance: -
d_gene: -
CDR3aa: CASSLPLHGADEQFF
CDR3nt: TGCGCCAGCAGCTTACCATTACACGGGGCCGATGAGCAGTTCTTC

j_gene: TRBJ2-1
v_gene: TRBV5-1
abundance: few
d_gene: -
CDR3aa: CASSILGGPYNEQFF
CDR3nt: TGCGCCAGCAGCATACTGGGGGGCCCCTACAATGAGCAGTTCTTC

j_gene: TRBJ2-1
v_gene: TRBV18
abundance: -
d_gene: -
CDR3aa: CASSSRSREQFF
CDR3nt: TGTGCCAGCTCATCACGGAGCAGGGAGCAGTTCTTC

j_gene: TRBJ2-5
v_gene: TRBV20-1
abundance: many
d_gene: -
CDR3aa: CSAGGVLETQYF
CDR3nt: TGCAGTGCCGGAGGAGTGTTGGAGACCCAGTACTTC

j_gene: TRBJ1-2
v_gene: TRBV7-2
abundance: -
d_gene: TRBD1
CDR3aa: CASSFDPGQIYGYTF
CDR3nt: TGTGCCAGCAGCTTCGACCCGGGACAGATCTATGGCTACACCTTC

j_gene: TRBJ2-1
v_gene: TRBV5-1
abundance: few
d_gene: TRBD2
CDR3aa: CASSFEAGTEQFF
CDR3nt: TGCGCCAGCAGCTTCGAAGCGGGGACTGAGCAGTTCTTC

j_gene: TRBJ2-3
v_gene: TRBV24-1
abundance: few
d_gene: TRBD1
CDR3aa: CATRGQGADTQYF
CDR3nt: TGTGCCACCAGAGGACAGGGCGCAGATACGCAGTATTTT

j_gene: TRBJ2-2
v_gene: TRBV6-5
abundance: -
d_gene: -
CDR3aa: CASSSGSATGELFF
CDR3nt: TGTGCCAGCAGTTCAGGGTCGGCCACCGGGGAGCTGTTTTTT

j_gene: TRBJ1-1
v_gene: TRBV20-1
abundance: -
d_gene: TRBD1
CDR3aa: CSAPSGAGGTEAFF
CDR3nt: TGCAGTGCTCCCTCCGGCGCAGGGGGCACTGAAGCTTTCTTT

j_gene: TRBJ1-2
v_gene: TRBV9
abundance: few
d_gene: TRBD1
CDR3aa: CASSDRQGAGGYTF
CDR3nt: TGTGCCAGCAGCGACAGACAGGGAGCGGGTGGCTACACCTTC

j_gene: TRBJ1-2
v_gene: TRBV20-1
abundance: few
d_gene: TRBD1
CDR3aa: CSARDQGVSYGYTF
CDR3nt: TGCAGTGCTAGAGATCAGGGGGTCTCCTATGGCTACACCTTC

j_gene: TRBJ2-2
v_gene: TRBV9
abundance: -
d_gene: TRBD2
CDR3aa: CASSPTSGGSTGELFF
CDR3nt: TGTGCCAGCAGCCCGACTAGCGGGGGTTCCACCGGGGAGCTGTTTTTT